This T cell receptor (beta chain) was retrieved from a study of chronic HIV infection and antiretroviral therapy. On this clonotype itself: A much larger clone sits a single nucleotide away, making a read error possible.

Germline assignment: CDR1 LGHNA and CDR2 YSLEER. The CDR3 contains 16 residues. TCRdb re-called the 5' RACE reads through MiXCR, storing one row per CDR3 protein. The table has tens of thousands of distinct CDR3 sequences, about 9.6% seen once; the top ten hold 2.5%. This TCR was sampled from an adult who had HIV and had not received antiretroviral therapy, or was an uninfected healthy control (not recorded which). Sequenced input: peripheral blood. The genes are TRBV4-3 and TRBJ1-2; no clear D gene. CDR3 amino acids: CTSSQVPVLTGYGYTF. In nucleotides, the CDR3 is TGCACCAGCAGCCAAGTCCCGGTCCTGACGGGCTATGGCTACACCTTC.